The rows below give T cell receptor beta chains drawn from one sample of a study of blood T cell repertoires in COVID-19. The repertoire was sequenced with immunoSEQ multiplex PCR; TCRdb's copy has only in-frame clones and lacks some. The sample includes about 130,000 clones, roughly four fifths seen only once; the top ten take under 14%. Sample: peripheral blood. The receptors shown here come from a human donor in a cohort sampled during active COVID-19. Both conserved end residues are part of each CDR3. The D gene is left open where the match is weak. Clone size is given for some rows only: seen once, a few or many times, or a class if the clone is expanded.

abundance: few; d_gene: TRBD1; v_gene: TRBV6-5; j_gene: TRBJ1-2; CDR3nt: TGTGCCACCGGGACAGGGCATGGCTACACCTTC; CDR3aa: CATGTGHGYTF
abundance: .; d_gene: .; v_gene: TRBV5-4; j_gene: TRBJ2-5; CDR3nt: TGTGCCAGCAGCACCTGGACAGCTCAAGAGACCCAGTACTTC; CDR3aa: CASSTWTAQETQYF
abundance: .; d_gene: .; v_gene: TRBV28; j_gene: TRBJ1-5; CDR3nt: TGTGCCAGCAGCCCCCGCGGGGGGAACAATCAGCCCCAGCATTTT; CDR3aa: CASSPRGGNNQPQHF
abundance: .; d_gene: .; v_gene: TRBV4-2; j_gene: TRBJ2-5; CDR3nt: TGTGCCAGCAGCCAAGAAATGAGTGACCAAGAGACCCAGTACTTC; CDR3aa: CASSQEMSDQETQYF
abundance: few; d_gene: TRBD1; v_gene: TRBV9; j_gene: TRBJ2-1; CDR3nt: TGTGCCAGCAGCGTAGTCTATCGGGACAGGGTTCGGGATGAGCAGTTCTTC; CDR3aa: CASSVVYRDRVRDEQFF
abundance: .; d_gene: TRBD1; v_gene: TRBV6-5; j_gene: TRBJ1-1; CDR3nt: TGTGCCAGCAGTTACCCGACAGGGCGGGGAACTGAAGCTTTCTTT; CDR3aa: CASSYPTGRGTEAFF
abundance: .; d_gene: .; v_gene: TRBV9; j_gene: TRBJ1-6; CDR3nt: TGTGCCAGCAGCGTAGACCAGGGAACGGATTCACCCCTCCACTTT; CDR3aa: CASSVDQGTDSPLHF
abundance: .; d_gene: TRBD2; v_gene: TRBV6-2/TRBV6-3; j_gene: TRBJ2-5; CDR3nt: TGTGCCAGCAGCCCCTGGGCTAGCGGGGGGGACGAGGAGACCCAGTACTTC; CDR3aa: CASSPWASGGDEETQYF
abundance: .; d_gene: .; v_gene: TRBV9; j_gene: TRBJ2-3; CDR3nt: TGTGCCAGCAGCACCCTTCGCGGGGCAAGCACAGATACGCAGTATTTT; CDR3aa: CASSTLRGASTDTQYF
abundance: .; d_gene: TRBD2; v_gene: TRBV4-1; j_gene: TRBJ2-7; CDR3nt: TGCGCCAGCAGCCAAGCACAGGGACTAGCGGAACCCGAGCAGTACTTC; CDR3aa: CASSQAQGLAEPEQYF
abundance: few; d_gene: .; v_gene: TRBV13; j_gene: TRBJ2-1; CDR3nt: TGTGCCAGCAGCTTAGGCCTAACCTCGATTAGTCCGATTGACAATGAGCAGTTCTTC; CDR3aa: CASSLGLTSISPIDNEQFF
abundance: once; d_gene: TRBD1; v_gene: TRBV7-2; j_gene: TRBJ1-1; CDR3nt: TGTGCCAGCAGCTTTGGACAGGGAAGGACTGAAGCTTTCTTT; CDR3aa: CASSFGQGRTEAFF
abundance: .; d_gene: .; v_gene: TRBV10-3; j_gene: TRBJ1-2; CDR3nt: TGTGCCATCAGATCAGGATTGGCTCACCATGGCTACACCTTC; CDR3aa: CAIRSGLAHHGYTF
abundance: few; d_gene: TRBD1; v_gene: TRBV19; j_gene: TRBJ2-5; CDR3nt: TGTGCCAGTAGTGCCAGCGTAGGGGGCGCGAGAGGAGAGACCCAGTACTTC; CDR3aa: CASSASVGGARGETQYF
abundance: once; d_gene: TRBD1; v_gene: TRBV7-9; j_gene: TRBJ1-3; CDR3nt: TGTGCCAGCAGCTTTGGACAGGGAGGGAACACCATATATTTT; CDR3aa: CASSFGQGGNTIYF
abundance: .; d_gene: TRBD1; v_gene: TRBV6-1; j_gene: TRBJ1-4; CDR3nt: TGTGCCAGCAGTGGGGCCGGGACAGGAAGTATTGGTAATGAAAAACTGTTTTTT; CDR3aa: CASSGAGTGSIGNEKLFF
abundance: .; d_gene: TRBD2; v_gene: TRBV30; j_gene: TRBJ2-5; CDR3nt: TGTGCCTGGAGTGAAGGACTAGCGGGGGGGAGCGAGACCCAGTACTTC; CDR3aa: CAWSEGLAGGSETQYF
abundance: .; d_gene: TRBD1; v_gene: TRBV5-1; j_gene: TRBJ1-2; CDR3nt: TGCGCCAGCAGGTCGGACAGGGGCGATGGCTACACCTTC; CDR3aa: CASRSDRGDGYTF
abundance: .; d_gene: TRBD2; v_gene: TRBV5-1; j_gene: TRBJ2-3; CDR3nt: TGCGCCAGCAGCCACCGGGGGGGCGGTATAGATACGCAGTATTTT; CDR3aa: CASSHRGGGIDTQYF
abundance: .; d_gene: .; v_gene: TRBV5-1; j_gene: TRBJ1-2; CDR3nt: TGCGCCAGCAGCCTCCGGGAGGGGACAAACTATGGCTACACCTTC; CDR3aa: CASSLREGTNYGYTF
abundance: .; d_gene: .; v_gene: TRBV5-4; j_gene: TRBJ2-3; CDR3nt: TGTGCCAGCAGCTTCCAACAGGGTCACACAGATACGCAGTATTTT; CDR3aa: CASSFQQGHTDTQYF
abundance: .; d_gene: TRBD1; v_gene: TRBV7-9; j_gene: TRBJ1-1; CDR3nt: TGTGCCAGCAGCCGGGACAGGTTGGAAGCTTTCTTT; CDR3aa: CASSRDRLEAFF
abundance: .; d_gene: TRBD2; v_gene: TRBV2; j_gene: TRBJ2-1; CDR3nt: TGTGCCAGCAGTGAACCCTTGCGGGGGAAGGGGCGGAATGAGCAGTTCTTC; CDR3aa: CASSEPLRGKGRNEQFF
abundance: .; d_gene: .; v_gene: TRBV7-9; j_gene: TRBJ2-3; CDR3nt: TGTGCCAGCCGGCGGGACAGAAGATCCACAGATACGCAGTATTTT; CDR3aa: CASRRDRRSTDTQYF
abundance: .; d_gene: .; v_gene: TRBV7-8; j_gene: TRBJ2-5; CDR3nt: TGTGCCAGCAGCCTTAGCGGGACCCAGTACTTC; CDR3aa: CASSLSGTQYF
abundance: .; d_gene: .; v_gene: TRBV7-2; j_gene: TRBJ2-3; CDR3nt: TGTGCCAGCAGCTTGGGTCTGGGGGGAGGATTGACAGATACGCAGTATTTT; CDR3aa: CASSLGLGGGLTDTQYF
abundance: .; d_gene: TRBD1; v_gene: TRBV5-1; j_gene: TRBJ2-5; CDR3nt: TGCGCCAGCGAGGGGACAGGGGGCGCCGAGGACCAAGAGACCCAGTACTTC; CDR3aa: CASEGTGGAEDQETQYF
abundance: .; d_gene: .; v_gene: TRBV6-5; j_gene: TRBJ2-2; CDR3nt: TGTGCCAGCAGTTACTCGAGCACCGGGGAGCTGTTTTTT; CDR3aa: CASSYSSTGELFF
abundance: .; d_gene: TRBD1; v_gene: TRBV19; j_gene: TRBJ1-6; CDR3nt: TGTGCCAGTAGTACAACCGGGACAGCCTATAATTCACCCCTCCACTTT; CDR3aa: CASSTTGTAYNSPLHF
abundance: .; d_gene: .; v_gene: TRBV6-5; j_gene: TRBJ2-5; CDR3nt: TGTGCCAGCAGGGCGGATCGGGGAGAGACCCAGTACTTC; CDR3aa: CASRADRGETQYF
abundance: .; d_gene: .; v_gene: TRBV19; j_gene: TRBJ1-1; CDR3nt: TGTGCCAGTAGTACCCCGACAGTGAACACTGAAGCTTTCTTT; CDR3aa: CASSTPTVNTEAFF
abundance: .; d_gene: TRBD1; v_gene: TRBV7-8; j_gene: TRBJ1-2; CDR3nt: TGTGCCAGCAGCCTGGACAGGGATTACTATGGCTACACCTTC; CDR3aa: CASSLDRDYYGYTF
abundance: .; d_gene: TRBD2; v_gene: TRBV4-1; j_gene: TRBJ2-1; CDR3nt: TGCGCCAGCAGCCTGAGCCAGCGGGGGGCCAATGAGCAGTTCTTC; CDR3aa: CASSLSQRGANEQFF
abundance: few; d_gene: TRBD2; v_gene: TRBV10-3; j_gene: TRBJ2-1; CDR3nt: TGTGCCATCAGTGAGTCGGGGCTAGCGGGGCGCAATGAGCAGTTCTTC; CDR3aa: CAISESGLAGRNEQFF
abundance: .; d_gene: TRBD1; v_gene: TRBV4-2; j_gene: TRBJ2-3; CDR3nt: TGTGCCAGCAGCCAAAACTGGGGACAGGGGACAGATACGCAGTATTTT; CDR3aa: CASSQNWGQGTDTQYF
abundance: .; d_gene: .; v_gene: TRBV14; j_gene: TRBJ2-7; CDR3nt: TGTGCCAGCAGCCAAGGTCGCGGGGTAGATTACGAGCAGTACTTC; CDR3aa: CASSQGRGVDYEQYF
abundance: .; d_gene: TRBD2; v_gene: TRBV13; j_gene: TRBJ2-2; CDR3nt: TGTGCCAGCAGCTTAGGACTAGCGGGGCTTCACACCGGGGAGCTGTTTTTT; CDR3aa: CASSLGLAGLHTGELFF
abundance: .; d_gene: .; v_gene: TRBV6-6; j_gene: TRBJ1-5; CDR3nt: TGTGCCAGCAGCCACGGGAGTAGCAATCAGCCCCAGCATTTT; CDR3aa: CASSHGSSNQPQHF
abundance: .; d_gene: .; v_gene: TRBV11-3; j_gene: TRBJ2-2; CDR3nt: TGTGCCAGCAGCTTAGAGCCTTGGGCAGGGGAGACCGGGGAGCTGTTTTTT; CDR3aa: CASSLEPWAGETGELFF
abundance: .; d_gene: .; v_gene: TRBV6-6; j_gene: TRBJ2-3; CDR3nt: TGTGCCAGCACCAATTTGGGACATTCTAGCACAGATACGCAGTATTTT; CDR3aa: CASTNLGHSSTDTQYF